This T cell receptor beta chain was sequenced in a study of blood T cell repertoires in COVID-19. This CDR3 comprises 15 residues. V lost 2 bases and J 4 bases, leaving 15 bases between the germline ends. Per germline, CDR1 SGHRS and CDR2 YFSETQ. TCRdb's table, derived via immunoSEQ multiplex PCR, lists solely in-frame clones and lacks some. The table lists under 200,000 clones, 86% of them singletons, with around 3.5% in the top ten. The sequenced material came from peripheral blood. The rearrangement uses TRBV5-1 and TRBJ1-1; D might be TRBD1 (5 bases). The TCR comes from a man aged 70-80 years with acute or convalescent COVID-19. The CDR3 DNA reads as TGCGCCAGCAGCTTAGGACCAATTACAGGCACTGAAGCTTTCTTT. Its protein product is CASSLGPITGTEAFF.